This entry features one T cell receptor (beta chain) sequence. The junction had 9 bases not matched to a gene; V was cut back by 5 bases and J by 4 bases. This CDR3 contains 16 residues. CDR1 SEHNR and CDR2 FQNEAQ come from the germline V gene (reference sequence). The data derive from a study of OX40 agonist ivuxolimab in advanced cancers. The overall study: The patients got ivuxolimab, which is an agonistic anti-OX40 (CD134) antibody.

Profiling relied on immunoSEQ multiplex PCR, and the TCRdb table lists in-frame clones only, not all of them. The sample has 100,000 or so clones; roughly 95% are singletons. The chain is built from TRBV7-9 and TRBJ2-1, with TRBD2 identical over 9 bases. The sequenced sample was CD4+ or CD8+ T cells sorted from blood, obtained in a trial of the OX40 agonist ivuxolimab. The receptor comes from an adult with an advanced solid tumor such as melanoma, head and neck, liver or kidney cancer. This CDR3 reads CASSPQTSGPYNEQFF. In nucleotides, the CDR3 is TGTGCCAGCAGCCCCCAGACTAGCGGCCCTTACAATGAGCAGTTCTTC.